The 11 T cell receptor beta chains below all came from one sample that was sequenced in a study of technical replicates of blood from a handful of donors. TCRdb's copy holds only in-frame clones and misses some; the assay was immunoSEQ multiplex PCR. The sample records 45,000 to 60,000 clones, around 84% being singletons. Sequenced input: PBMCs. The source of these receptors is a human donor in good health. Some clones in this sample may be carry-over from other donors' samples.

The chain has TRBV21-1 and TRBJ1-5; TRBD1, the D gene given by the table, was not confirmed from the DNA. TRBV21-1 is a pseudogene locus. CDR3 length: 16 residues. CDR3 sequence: CASSKGRQGANQPQHF. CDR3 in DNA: TGTGCCAGCTCAAAGGGGAGACAGGGAGCGAATCAGCCCCAGCATTTT.

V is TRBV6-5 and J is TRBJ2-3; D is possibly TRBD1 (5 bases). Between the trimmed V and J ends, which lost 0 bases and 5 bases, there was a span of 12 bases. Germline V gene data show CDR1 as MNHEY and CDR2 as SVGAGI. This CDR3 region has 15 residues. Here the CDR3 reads CASSYSRTSKDTQYF. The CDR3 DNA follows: TGTGCCAGCAGTTACTCTAGGACAAGTAAAGATACGCAGTATTTT.

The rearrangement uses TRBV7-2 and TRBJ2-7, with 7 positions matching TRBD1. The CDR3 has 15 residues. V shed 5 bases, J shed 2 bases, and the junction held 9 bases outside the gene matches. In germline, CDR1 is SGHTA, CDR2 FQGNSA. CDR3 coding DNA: TGTGCCAGCAGCCCAGACAGGGAACGGACCTACGAGCAGTACTTC. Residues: CASSPDRERTYEQYF.

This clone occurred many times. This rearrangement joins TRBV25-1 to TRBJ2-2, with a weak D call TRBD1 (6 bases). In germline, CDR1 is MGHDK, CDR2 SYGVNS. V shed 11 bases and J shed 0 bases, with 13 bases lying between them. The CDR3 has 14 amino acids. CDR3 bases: TGTGCCTCCACCGACAGGTCGAACACCGGGGAGCTGTTTTTT. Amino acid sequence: CASTDRSNTGELFF.

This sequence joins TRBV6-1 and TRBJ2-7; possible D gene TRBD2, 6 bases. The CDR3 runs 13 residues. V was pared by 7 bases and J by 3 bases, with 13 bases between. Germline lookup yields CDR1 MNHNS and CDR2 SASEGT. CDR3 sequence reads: CASTSGSIYEQYF. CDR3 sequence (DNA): TGTGCCAGCACGTCCGGGAGCATCTACGAGCAGTACTTC.

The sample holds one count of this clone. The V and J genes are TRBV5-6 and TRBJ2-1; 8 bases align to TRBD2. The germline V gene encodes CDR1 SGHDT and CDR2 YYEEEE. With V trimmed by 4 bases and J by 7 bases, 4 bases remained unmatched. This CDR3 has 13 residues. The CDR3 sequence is CASSPSGGNEQFF. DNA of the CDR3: TGTGCCAGCAGCCCGTCGGGAGGGAATGAGCAGTTCTTC. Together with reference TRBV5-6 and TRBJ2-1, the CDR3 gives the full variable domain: DAGVTQSPTHLIKTRGQQVTLRCSPKSGHDTVSWYQQALGQGPQFIFQYYEEEERQRGNFPDRFSGHQFPNYSSELNVNALLLGDSALYLCASSPSGGNEQFFGPGTRLTVL.

The CDR3 coding sequence is TGCGCCAGCAGCCCCGCCCCTAGAGGCGAGCAGTACTTC. This gives the protein CASSPAPRGEQYF. The chain has TRBV4-3 and TRBJ2-7, with D unclear. V was shortened by 4 bases and J by 6 bases, with 13 bases between the two germline ends. CDR1 and CDR2 from the germline V gene are LGHNA and YSLEER. The CDR3 contains 13 residues.

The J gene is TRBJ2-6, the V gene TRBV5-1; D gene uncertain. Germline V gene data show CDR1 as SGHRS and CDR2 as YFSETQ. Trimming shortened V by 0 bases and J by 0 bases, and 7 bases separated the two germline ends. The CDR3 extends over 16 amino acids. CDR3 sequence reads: CASSLEAFSGANVLTF. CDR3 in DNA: TGCGCCAGCAGCTTGGAAGCCTTCTCTGGGGCCAACGTCCTGACTTTC.

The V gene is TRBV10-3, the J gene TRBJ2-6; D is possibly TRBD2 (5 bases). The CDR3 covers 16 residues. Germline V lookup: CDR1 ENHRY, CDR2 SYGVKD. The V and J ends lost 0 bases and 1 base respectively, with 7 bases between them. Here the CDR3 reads CAISESSGSGANVLTF. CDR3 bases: TGTGCCATCAGTGAGTCTTCGGGATCTGGGGCCAACGTCCTGACTTTC.

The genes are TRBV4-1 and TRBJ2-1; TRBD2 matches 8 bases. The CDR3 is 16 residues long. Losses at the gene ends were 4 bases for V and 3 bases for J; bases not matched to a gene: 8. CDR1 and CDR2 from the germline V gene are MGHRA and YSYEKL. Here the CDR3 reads CASSRSGLADYNEQFF. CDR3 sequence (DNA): TGCGCCAGCAGCCGTTCCGGACTAGCTGACTACAATGAGCAGTTCTTC.

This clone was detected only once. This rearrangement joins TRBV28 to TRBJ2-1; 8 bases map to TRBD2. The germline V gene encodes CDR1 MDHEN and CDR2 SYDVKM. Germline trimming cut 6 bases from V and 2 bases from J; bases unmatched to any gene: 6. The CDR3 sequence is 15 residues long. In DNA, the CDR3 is TGTGCCAGCAGGACCGCGGGGGGCACCTACAATGAGCAGTTCTTC. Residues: CASRTAGGTYNEQFF.